A single sample gave rise to the 28 T cell receptor beta chains below, sequenced in a study of blood T cells in healthy people across ages. A second PCR, run for about 6 to 12 cycles, used a sample-barcoded 5' primer plus a J-beta primer mix. In TCRdb, the 5' RACE reads were re-called with MiXCR into one record per CDR3 protein. The sample includes approximately 1.5 million distinct CDR3 sequences, approximately 39% of them seen just once. The sample comprised blood. The receptors come from a woman under 30 in good health.

A few counts support this clonotype. V usage is TRBV12-3 or TRBV12-4 and J usage is TRBJ1-2, with a weak D call TRBD1 (6 bases). Trimming left V 5 bases short and J 7 bases short, with 17 bases between. The CDR3 runs 14 residues. The DNA of the CDR3 is TGTGCCAGCAGTCTCAGGGGATCTTTCGTTGGCTACACCTTC. Its protein is CASSLRGSFVGYTF.

The chain couples TRBV20-1 to TRBJ2-3; D may be TRBD1 (5 bases). Trimming left V 4 bases short and J 2 bases short, with 10 bases between. The CDR3 runs to 13 residues. The germline V gene encodes CDR1 DFQATT and CDR2 SNEGSKA (reference sequence). CDR3 sequence reads: CSANQGATDTQYF. The DNA for the CDR3 is TGCAGTGCTAACCAAGGGGCCACAGATACGCAGTATTTT.

The gene calls are TRBV6-5 and TRBJ1-1, with D unresolved. CDR1 and CDR2 from the germline V gene are MNHEY and SVGAGI. V was trimmed by 5 bases and J by 11 bases, leaving 12 bases between them. This CDR3 spans 11 amino acids. CDR3: CASSLSGVAFF. The CDR3 nucleotides are TGTGCCAGCAGTCTTTCTGGGGTCGCTTTCTTT.

A word on this clonotype: The junction shows a germline mismatch at one end, possibly a read error. The CDR3: CSAGDGTPNDGYTF. Here the CDR3 DNA reads TGCAGTGCTGGGGACGGGACACCTAACGATGGCTACACCTTC. This sequence joins TRBV20-1 and TRBJ1-2; D is perhaps TRBD1 (6 bases). The CDR3 has 14 residues. Germline lookup yields CDR1 DFQATT and CDR2 SNEGSKA (reference sequence).

The rearrangement uses TRBV27 and TRBJ2-1; the D is unclear. CDR3 size: 16 residues. Trimming cost V 5 bases and J 0 bases, with 14 bases left between them. Germline loops: CDR1 MNHEY, CDR2 SMNVEV (reference sequence). The DNA of the CDR3 is TGTGCCAGCAGTCATGATACTCCTTTCTCCTACAATGAGCAGTTCTTC. Translating gives CASSHDTPFSYNEQFF.

The chain recombines TRBV11-2 with TRBJ2-1; TRBD1 agrees at 10 bases. In germline, CDR1 is SGHAT, CDR2 FQNNGV. This CDR3 contains 17 residues. With 0 bases clipped from V and 4 bases from J, the junction kept 6 bases outside the gene matches. The CDR3 bases are TGTGCCAGCAGCTTAGATGTGACAGGGGGCGCTTACAATGAGCAGTTCTTC. As protein: CASSLDVTGGAYNEQFF.

The chain combines TRBV21-1 with TRBJ2-5; TRBD1 was called by the table and not checked on the DNA. The end of the DNA aligns better with TRBJ2-7, so the J call may be wrong. TRBV21-1 is annotated as a pseudogene. This CDR3 comprises 12 residues. The CDR3 DNA reads TGTGCCGGGGGGGACGAAGGGTACGAGCAGTACTTC. This codes for CAGGDEGYEQYF.

This clonotype occurred once. With a much larger clone just one base away, this may be a read error. The V and J genes are TRBV28 and TRBJ2-4, with 11 bases lining up with TRBD2. Germline assignment: CDR1 MDHEN and CDR2 SYDVKM. This CDR3 spans 15 amino acids. V shed 4 bases and J 15 bases; nucleotides not matched to a gene: 14. CDR3 protein: CASSSGTSGSYERYF. In nucleotides, the CDR3 is TGTGCCAGCAGTTCCGGGACTAGCGGCTCCTACGAGCGGTACTTC. Together with reference TRBV28 and TRBJ2-4, the CDR3 gives the full variable domain: DVKVTQSSRYLVKRTGEKVFLECVQDMDHENMFWYRQDPGLGLRLIYFSYDVKMKEKGDIPEGYSVSREKKERFSLILESASTNQTSMYLCASSSGTSGSYERYFGAGTRLSVL.

This clonotype was picked up one time. The V gene is TRBV7-9, the J gene TRBJ2-1; D is uncertain. V was pared by 0 bases and J by 6 bases, with 9 bases between. This CDR3 comprises 14 residues. Germline V CDR1 and CDR2: SEHNR, FQNEAQ (reference sequence). CDR3 sequence reads: CASSLALGFNEQFF. The CDR3 nucleotides are TGTGCCAGCAGCTTAGCGCTAGGATTCAATGAGCAGTTCTTC.

CDR3 in amino acids: CSAMDSPFQETQYF. CDR3 sequence (DNA): TGCAGTGCAATGGACAGCCCGTTCCAAGAGACCCAGTACTTC. The rearrangement uses TRBV20-1 and TRBJ2-5; weak D call: TRBD1 (6 bases). Germline assignment: CDR1 DFQATT and CDR2 SNEGSKA (reference sequence). This CDR3 comprises 14 residues. The germline V and J ends were trimmed by 6 bases and 1 base, with 15 bases remaining between them.

The chain has TRBV27 and TRBJ1-2; D remains unclear. Germline CDR1 MNHEY, CDR2 SMNVEV (reference sequence). V lost 6 bases and J lost 2, with 16 bases in between. CDR3 length equals 15 residues. DNA of the CDR3: TGTGCCAGCAGCCTGAGTGGAGGGTACAACTATGGCTACACCTTC. As protein: CASSLSGGYNYGYTF.

This sequence joins TRBV7-9 and TRBJ2-7; weak D call: TRBD2 (7 bases). The CDR3 runs to 16 residues. V was cut by 2 bases and J by 7 bases, with 21 bases left in between. Germline V CDR1 and CDR2: SEHNR, FQNEAQ (reference sequence). The CDR3: CASSLFGGAAYNEQYF. As DNA, the CDR3 is TGTGCCAGCAGCTTATTTGGGGGGGCGGCCTACAATGAGCAGTACTTC.

The count of this clonotype is one. V gene TRBV25-1 combines with J gene TRBJ2-1; a weak D match, TRBD2 (5 bases). Germline V gene lookup returns CDR1 MGHDK and CDR2 SYGVNS. The CDR3 is made up of 12 amino acids. V was cut by 3 bases and J by 9 bases, with 9 bases left in between. Here the CDR3 reads CASSDVGGEQFF. For the CDR3, the DNA is TGTGCCAGCAGTGATGTAGGAGGTGAGCAGTTCTTC. The full variable domain, rest sourced from reference TRBV25-1 and TRBJ2-1, is EADIYQTPRYLVIGTGKKITLECSQTMGHDKMYWYQQDPGMELHLIHYSYGVNSTEKGDLSSESTVSRIRTEHFPLTLESARPSHTSQYLCASSDVGGEQFFGPGTRLTVL.

This chain links TRBV27 with TRBJ2-1; TRBD2 matches 8 bases. J gave up 6 bases and V 1 base, and 8 bases lay outside the gene matches. The CDR3 runs to 16 residues. CDR1 is MNHEY, CDR2 SMNVEV, per germline (reference sequence). The CDR3 nucleotides are TGTGCCAGCAGTTTATTTTCCAGCGGGGGTCCCAATGAGCAGTTCTTC. Protein product: CASSLFSSGGPNEQFF.

The V gene is TRBV4-3, the J gene TRBJ1-4; D not certain. Trimming left V 0 bases short and J 3 bases short, with 23 bases between. The germline V gene encodes CDR1 LGHNA and CDR2 YSLEER. The CDR3 loop spans 20 amino acids. The CDR3 bases are TGCGCCAGCAGCCAAGAGAGGGAAAGACTATGGAGAGCAGCTAATGAAAAACTGTTTTTT. Translation gives CASSQERERLWRAANEKLFF.

This clonotype was found a few times. The chain has TRBV30 and TRBJ2-7; D is unresolved. Germline V gene lookup returns CDR1 GTSNPN and CDR2 SVGIG (reference sequence). Between the trimmed V and J ends, which lost 1 base and 1 base, there was a span of 11 bases. The CDR3 runs to 14 residues. The chain's CDR3 is CAWSGDPPSYEQYF. Written as DNA, the CDR3 is TGTGCCTGGAGTGGCGATCCCCCGTCCTACGAGCAGTACTTC.

Turning to this clonotype: This sequence may be a read error, since a much larger clone differs from it by one base. The gene calls are TRBV9 and TRBJ2-7; a possible D gene is TRBD1 (6 bases). CDR1 SGDLS and CDR2 YYNGEE come from the germline V gene. There are 15 residues in the CDR3. CDR3 in amino acids: CVSSVAQGPYYEQYF. The CDR3, as DNA: TGTGTCAGCAGCGTAGCACAGGGACCATACTACGAGCAGTACTTC.

This clonotype was recorded a few times. V is TRBV6-5 and J is TRBJ1-2; a possible D gene is TRBD1 (5 bases). Trimming stripped 6 bases from V and 8 bases from J, with 13 bases between. The CDR3 sequence is 12 residues long. The germline V gene has CDR1 MNHEY and CDR2 SVGAGI. DNA of the CDR3: TGTGCCAGCAGGACAGTACCCATGGGCTACACCTTC. It specifies CASRTVPMGYTF.

This chain connects TRBV6-6 to TRBJ2-1; the D call may be TRBD1 or TRBD2 (5 bases each). The CDR3 is 14 amino acids. In germline, CDR1 is MNHNY, CDR2 SVGAGI (reference sequence). Trimming took off 0 bases at V and 9 bases at J, with 12 bases between the two ends. CDR3 residues: CASSYSPRGAEQFF. CDR3 sequence (DNA): TGTGCCAGCAGTTACTCCCCAAGAGGGGCTGAGCAGTTCTTC.

The chain carries TRBV7-9 and TRBJ1-1; D uncertain. Trimming took 2 bases from V and 5 from J, leaving 12 bases between them. The CDR3 spans 14 residues. Germline V lookup: CDR1 SEHNR, CDR2 FQNEAQ (reference sequence). The CDR3 DNA sequence: TGTGCCAGCAGCTTACAGGACCTGGGAACTGAAGCTTTCTTT. It yields the protein CASSLQDLGTEAFF.

This clonotype has just a few counts. As DNA, the CDR3 is TGCAGTGCTAGCGCGGCAAGCTCTCTCTATGGCTACACCTTC. Protein: CSASAASSLYGYTF. The gene calls are TRBV20-1 and TRBJ1-2, with D unclear. Trimming left V 3 bases short and J 4 bases short, with 15 bases between. Germline loops: CDR1 DFQATT, CDR2 SNEGSKA (reference sequence). CDR3 length equals 14 residues.

The sample holds a few counts of this clonotype. The chain links TRBV6-6 to TRBJ1-2; no clear D gene. Trimming shortened V by 2 bases and J by 3 bases, and 7 bases separated the two germline ends. Germline lookup yields CDR1 MNHNY and CDR2 SVGAGI (reference sequence). The CDR3 runs to 13 residues. The CDR3 is CASSYRSDYGYTF. CDR3 coding DNA: TGTGCCAGCAGTTACAGATCCGACTATGGCTACACCTTC.

V gene TRBV6-6 combines with J gene TRBJ1-1; D unclear. The V and J ends lost 5 bases and 5 bases respectively, with 21 bases between them. Germline-derived CDR1 and CDR2 are MNHNY and SVGAGI (reference sequence). This CDR3 contains 16 residues. CDR3 nucleotide sequence: TGTGCCAGCAGTCTCAGCGTGTGTGGCAGAATAACTGAAGCTTTCTTT. It encodes CASSLSVCGRITEAFF.

The rearrangement uses TRBV5-5 and TRBJ2-3, with D tentatively TRBD1 (6 bases). The CDR3 is 16 amino acids. Germline assignment: CDR1 SGHKS and CDR2 YYEKEE (reference sequence). V was clipped by 4 bases and J by 5 bases, with 20 bases between them. In DNA form, the CDR3 reads TGTGCCAGCAGCCCGGACGCAGGGGCCTTGGGAGATACGCAGTATTTT. It specifies CASSPDAGALGDTQYF. The full variable domain, in which reference TRBV5-5 and TRBJ2-3 provide the parts outside the CDR3, is DAGVTQSPTHLIKTRGQQVTLRCSPISGHKSVSWYQQVLGQGPQFIFQYYEKEERGRGNFPDRFSARQFPNYSSELNVNALLLGDSALYLCASSPDAGALGDTQYFGPGTRLTVL.

The V gene is TRBV10-3, the J gene TRBJ1-1; D may be TRBD1 (5 bases). Per the germline V gene, CDR1 is ENHRY and CDR2 is SYGVKD. CDR3 length: 13 amino acids. V lost 3 bases, J lost 1 base, and 6 bases lay in between. The CDR3 coding sequence is TGTGCCATCAGTGAAACAGGGAACACTGAAGCTTTCTTT. It specifies CAISETGNTEAFF.

The chain joins TRBV12-5 to TRBJ2-5; perhaps TRBD1 as D (6 bases). The CDR3 contains 17 residues. Germline V gives CDR1 LGHNT, CDR2 FRNRAP. The V end was cut by 1 base, the J end by 5 bases, with 20 bases between. CDR3 protein: CASGLAPGTPDLETQYF. Here the CDR3 DNA reads TGTGCTAGTGGTTTGGCCCCCGGGACACCGGATTTGGAGACCCAGTACTTC.

The rearrangement links TRBV11-2 to TRBJ2-1, with a possible D match to TRBD2 (5 bases). The CDR3 length is 13 residues. V shed 3 bases and J shed 7 bases, with 10 bases lying between them. The germline V gene has CDR1 SGHAT and CDR2 FQNNGV. The CDR3 spells CASSFVALNEQFF. The CDR3 bases are TGTGCCAGCAGCTTTGTAGCGTTAAATGAGCAGTTCTTC.

V is TRBV11-2 and J is TRBJ2-1; tentative D call: TRBD2 (5 bases). The closer fit of TRBJ2-7 to the DNA end suggests the J call may be wrong. The CDR3 consists of 15 residues. CDR1 SGHAT and CDR2 FQNNGV come from the germline V gene. CDR3 region: CASSLPASSYNEQYF. CDR3 DNA: TGTGCCAGCAGCTTACCTGCTAGCTCCTACAATGAGCAGTACTTC.